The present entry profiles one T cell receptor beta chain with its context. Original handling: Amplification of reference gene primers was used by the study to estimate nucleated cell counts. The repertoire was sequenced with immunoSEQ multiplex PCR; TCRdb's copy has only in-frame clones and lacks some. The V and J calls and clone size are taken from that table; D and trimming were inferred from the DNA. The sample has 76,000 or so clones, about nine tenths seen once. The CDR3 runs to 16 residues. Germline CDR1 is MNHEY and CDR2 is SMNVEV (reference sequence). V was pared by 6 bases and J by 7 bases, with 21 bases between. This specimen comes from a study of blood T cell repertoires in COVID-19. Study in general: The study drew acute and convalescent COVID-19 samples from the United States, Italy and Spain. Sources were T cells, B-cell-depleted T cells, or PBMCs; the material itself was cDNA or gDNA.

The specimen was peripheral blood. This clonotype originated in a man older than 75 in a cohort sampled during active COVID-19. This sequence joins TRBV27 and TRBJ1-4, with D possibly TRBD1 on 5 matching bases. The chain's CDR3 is CASSPRGSLYGEKLFF. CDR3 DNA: TGTGCCAGCAGCCCACGGGGGAGTTTATACGGTGAAAAACTGTTTTTT.